Presented here are 26 T cell receptor beta chains from one specimen sequenced in a study of T cell responses to AZD1222 COVID-19 vaccine. Only in-frame clones appear in the TCRdb table, and some are missing; sequencing was by immunoSEQ multiplex PCR. The sample has 89,000 or so clones, around 90% seen once. The specimen comprised peripheral blood, sampled 28 days after the second AZD1222 dose. All receptors come from an adult who received the AZD1222 COVID-19 vaccine.

The rearrangement links TRBV2 to TRBJ1-4, with D maybe TRBD1 (5 bases). The V gene lost 3 bases and the J gene lost 16 bases, with 18 bases spanning the gap. Germline V lookup: CDR1 SNHLY, CDR2 FYNNEI. The CDR3 contains 13 residues. The CDR3 is CASSDDGTTLAFF. CDR3 DNA: TGTGCCAGCAGTGACGACGGGACGACGCTTGCGTTTTTT.

This clone was detected only once. The rearrangement joins TRBV28 to TRBJ2-7; 11 nucleotides match TRBD1. CDR1 MDHEN and CDR2 SYDVKM come from the germline V gene. CDR3 length: 15 residues. The V and J ends lost 5 bases and 9 bases, in that order; junction bases with no gene match: 12. The CDR3 loop is CASSHSGTGGRGQYF. The CDR3 DNA follows: TGTGCCAGCAGTCACTCCGGGACAGGGGGTAGAGGGCAGTACTTC.

The J gene is TRBJ2-5, the V gene TRBV7-3; D possibly matches TRBD1 or TRBD2 (6 bases each). CDR3 length: 13 amino acids. Germline assignment: CDR1 SGHTA and CDR2 FQGTGA. Trimming took off 5 bases at V and 5 bases at J, with 12 bases between the two ends. The CDR3 DNA sequence: TGTGCCAGCAGCAACCGGGGGCCGGAGACCCAGTACTTC. This translates into CASSNRGPETQYF. The full variable domain, rest sourced from reference TRBV7-3 and TRBJ2-5, is GAGVSQTPSNKVTEKGKYVELRCDPISGHTALYWYRQSLGQGPEFLIYFQGTGAADDSGLPNDRFFAVRPEGSVSTLKIQRTERGDSAVYLCASSNRGPETQYFGPGTRLLVL.

This clone has just a few counts. V gene TRBV6-5 combines with J gene TRBJ2-7, with a tentative D call TRBD2 (5 bases). Between the trimmed V and J ends, which lost 6 bases and 2 bases, there was a span of 8 bases. Germline CDR1 and CDR2: MNHEY and SVGAGI. The CDR3 loop spans 12 amino acids. CDR3 residues: CASSPGTYEQYF. As DNA, the CDR3 is TGTGCCAGCAGCCCGGGGACCTACGAGCAGTACTTC.

The table lists this clone with a count of one. This rearrangement joins TRBV28 to TRBJ1-5, with a possible D match to TRBD1 (5 bases). From germline, CDR1 is MDHEN and CDR2 SYDVKM. The CDR3 length is 17 residues. Between the trimmed V and J ends, which lost 5 bases and 7 bases, there was a span of 24 bases. As DNA, the CDR3 is TGTGCCAGCAGTACATACCCACCACGACAGTCAGGCCAGCCCCAGCATTTT. Protein sequence: CASSTYPPRQSGQPQHF.

The chain joins TRBV4-2 to TRBJ1-4; a weak D match, TRBD1 (5 bases). CDR3 length equals 15 residues. V was shortened by 4 bases and J by 8 bases, with 17 bases between the two germline ends. Germline V gene sequence: CDR1 LGHNA, CDR2 YNFKEQ. The CDR3: CASSPHQGEEEKLFF. CDR3 nucleotides: TGTGCCAGCAGCCCCCATCAGGGCGAAGAAGAAAAACTGTTTTTT.

The V call is TRBV19, the J call TRBJ2-2, with 7 bases that match TRBD1. From germline, CDR1 is LNHDA and CDR2 SQIVND (reference sequence). The CDR3 runs to 16 residues. V lost 4 bases and J lost 6; bases outside the gene matches: 11. The CDR3 DNA reads as TGTGCCAGTAGTACCAACGACAGGGAAGGCGCCGGGGAGCTGTTTTTT. The encoded protein is CASSTNDREGAGELFF.

The genes are TRBV24-1 and TRBJ1-4; D is undetermined. Germline-derived CDR1 and CDR2 are KGHDR and SFDVKD. Between the trimmed V and J ends, which lost 7 bases and 6 bases, there was a span of 17 bases. The CDR3 is made up of 15 amino acids. CDR3 bases: TGTGCCACCAGCGATCCGGGTCTTCCTTATGAAAAACTGTTTTTT. It yields the protein CATSDPGLPYEKLFF.

This chain joins TRBV28 and TRBJ2-7, with 12 bases identical to TRBD2. The CDR3 is 14 residues long. With V trimmed by 6 bases and J by 7 bases, 7 bases remained unmatched. In germline, CDR1 is MDHEN, CDR2 SYDVKM. This CDR3 reads CASSPGLAGREQYF. The CDR3 bases are TGTGCCAGCAGCCCGGGACTAGCGGGTCGTGAGCAGTACTTC.

The V and J genes are TRBV28 and TRBJ1-2, with unresolved D. This CDR3 has 13 residues. Per the germline V gene, CDR1 is MDHEN and CDR2 is SYDVKM. The V and J ends lost 5 bases and 6 bases respectively, with 13 bases between them. The CDR3 nucleotides are TGTGCCAGCAGTCTCTTCAAACGAGATGGCTACACCTTC. It is translated as CASSLFKRDGYTF.

The rearrangement links TRBV29-1 to TRBJ1-1, with D possibly TRBD1 on 5 matching bases. The germline gives CDR1 SQVTM, CDR2 ANQGSEA. Trimming took off 6 bases at V and 6 bases at J, with 14 bases between the two ends. CDR3 length equals 12 residues. DNA of the CDR3: TGCAGCGTCTGGAGGGGTGGGTCTGAAGCTTTCTTT. It encodes CSVWRGGSEAFF.

CDR3 residues: CASSFVEQYF. Written as DNA, the CDR3 is TGTGCCAGCAGTTTTGTGGAGCAGTACTTC. This sequence joins TRBV27 and TRBJ2-7; D ambiguous. CDR1 is MNHEY, CDR2 SMNVEV, per germline (reference sequence). This CDR3 has 10 residues. V was pared by 3 bases and J by 7 bases, with 4 bases between.

This sequence joins TRBV7-8 and TRBJ1-2, with unresolved D. The V gene's germline CDR1 is SGHVS and CDR2 FQNEAQ. The CDR3 has 16 amino acids. V dropped 1 base and J dropped 1 base, with 13 bases sitting between them. CDR3 region: CASSLGLQHFNYGYTF. For the CDR3, the DNA is TGTGCCAGCAGCTTAGGGTTACAGCACTTTAACTATGGCTACACCTTC.

This clone was recorded once. J is TRBJ2-7 and V is TRBV6-5; D remains ambiguous. The CDR3 totals 14 residues. The V gene's germline CDR1 is MNHEY and CDR2 SVGAGI. Trimming left V 2 bases short and J 7 bases short, with 15 bases between. The CDR3 bases are TGTGCCAGCAGTTACAGTAGCAGGCCCTCAGAGCAGTACTTC. Encoded protein: CASSYSSRPSEQYF.

V and J are TRBV6-5 and TRBJ2-1; 7 nucleotides line up with TRBD2. CDR1 and CDR2 from the germline V gene are MNHEY and SVGAGI. Unmatched junction bases numbered 6, after V lost 0 bases and J lost 4 bases. This CDR3 has 16 residues. CDR3 bases: TGTGCCAGCAGTTACTCGATTAGCGGGCCTTACAATGAGCAGTTCTTC. This encodes CASSYSISGPYNEQFF.

This sequence joins TRBV29-1 and TRBJ2-7; D may be TRBD2 (5 bases). V dropped 1 base and J dropped 2 bases, with 18 bases sitting between them. The germline CDR1 and CDR2 sequences are SQVTM and ANQGSEA. The CDR3 extends over 16 amino acids. CDR3 sequence: CSVEARGSKSTYEQYF. CDR3 DNA: TGCAGCGTTGAAGCGAGAGGGTCGAAGAGTACCTACGAGCAGTACTTC.

The rearrangement links TRBV28 to TRBJ1-4; D unresolved. The CDR3 sequence is 14 residues long. The germline V gene encodes CDR1 MDHEN and CDR2 SYDVKM. V was cut by 3 bases and J by 8 bases, with 13 bases left in between. The CDR3 loop reads CASSFTGFGEKLFF. The CDR3 DNA follows: TGTGCCAGCAGTTTCACGGGGTTTGGGGAAAAACTGTTTTTT. Supplemented by reference TRBV28 and TRBJ1-4, the full variable domain reads DVKVTQSSRYLVKRTGEKVFLECVQDMDHENMFWYRQDPGLGLRLIYFSYDVKMKEKGDIPEGYSVSREKKERFSLILESASTNQTSMYLCASSFTGFGEKLFFGSGTQLSVL.

On this clone itself: Sequence at one end of the junction differs from germline and may be a read error. V is TRBV7-7 and J is TRBJ2-1, with 12 bases matching TRBD2. Germline V gene lookup returns CDR1 SSHAT and CDR2 FNYEAQ (reference sequence). The CDR3 totals 16 residues. The CDR3 DNA sequence: TGTGCTAGCAGCTTAGGGCTAGCGGGGGGGATCAATGAGCAGTTCTTC. This codes for CASSLGLAGGINEQFF.

This chain connects TRBV7-9 to TRBJ1-5; tentative D call: TRBD1 (5 bases). Germline CDR1 and CDR2: SEHNR and FQNEAQ (reference sequence). The V and J ends lost 4 bases and 7 bases respectively, with 11 bases between them. This CDR3 is built from 13 residues. CDR3 amino acids: CASSSQGIQPQHF. In DNA, the CDR3 is TGTGCCAGCAGCTCCCAGGGAATCCAGCCCCAGCATTTT.

The chain is built from TRBV10-3 and TRBJ1-5, with TRBD1 identical over 11 bases. V dropped 6 bases and J dropped 0; count of bases not matched to a gene: 7. CDR3 length equals 17 residues. From germline, CDR1 is ENHRY and CDR2 SYGVKD. The CDR3 bases are TGTGCCATCAGCAGGACAGGGGGCGAATATAGCAATCAGCCCCAGCATTTT. Protein: CAISRTGGEYSNQPQHF.

DNA of the CDR3: TGCGCCAGCAGCTTGGGGGAAACTGCAACTAATGAAAAACTGTTTTTT. Its protein is CASSLGETATNEKLFF. This rearrangement joins TRBV5-1 to TRBJ1-4; no clear D. The CDR3 runs 16 residues. V shed 0 bases and J shed 0 bases, with 9 bases lying between them. In germline, CDR1 is SGHRS, CDR2 YFSETQ.

The chain combines TRBV2 with TRBJ2-7; possibly TRBD2 for D (6 bases). The CDR3 extends over 13 amino acids. Per the germline V gene, CDR1 is SNHLY and CDR2 is FYNNEI. Trimming removed 4 bases from V and 7 bases from J, with 14 bases in between. The CDR3 DNA reads as TGTGCCAGCAGTGGATACCCGGGGGTGGAGCAGTACTTC. This translates into CASSGYPGVEQYF.

The V gene is TRBV27, the J gene TRBJ2-4, with 10 bases that match TRBD1. Germline V gene sequence: CDR1 MNHEY, CDR2 SMNVEV (reference sequence). CDR3 size: 17 residues. Trimming at V came to 5 bases and at J to 2 bases, leaving 9 bases not matched to a gene. The CDR3 sequence is CASSQYRQGATKNIQYF. The CDR3 DNA is TGTGCCAGCAGTCAGTACCGACAGGGGGCAACCAAAAACATTCAGTACTTC.

J is TRBJ1-5 and V is TRBV7-9; D might be TRBD1 (6 bases). Trimming pared 3 bases from V and 7 bases from J, leaving 13 bases between. CDR1 and CDR2 from the germline V gene are SEHNR and FQNEAQ (reference sequence). The length of the CDR3 is 14 residues. The DNA for the CDR3 is TGTGCCAGCAGCTTTTCAGGGGTAGGGCAGCCCCAGCATTTT. Encoded protein: CASSFSGVGQPQHF.

V usage is TRBV18 and J usage is TRBJ1-5, with a possible D match to TRBD1 (5 bases). This CDR3 is built from 18 residues. Per germline, CDR1 KGHSH and CDR2 LQKENI. Deletions cut 3 bases from V and 0 bases from J, with 18 bases between. Here the CDR3 reads CASSPRRQGPDSNQPQHF. In DNA form, the CDR3 reads TGTGCCAGCTCACCCCGAAGGCAGGGCCCAGATAGCAATCAGCCCCAGCATTTT.

This clone was seen a handful of times. The conserved final phenylalanine or tryptophan is absent from the CDR3, which likely points to a read error. The limits of the CDR3 on the DNA are not certain, so only TCRdb's listed CDR3 is given. V usage is TRBV6-1 and J usage is TRBJ2-4; TRBD2 is the table's D call, not checked against the DNA. The CDR3 is 11 amino acids long, termini counted. Germline V CDR1 and CDR2: MNHNS, SASEGT. CDR3 loop: CASSEADGNEM.